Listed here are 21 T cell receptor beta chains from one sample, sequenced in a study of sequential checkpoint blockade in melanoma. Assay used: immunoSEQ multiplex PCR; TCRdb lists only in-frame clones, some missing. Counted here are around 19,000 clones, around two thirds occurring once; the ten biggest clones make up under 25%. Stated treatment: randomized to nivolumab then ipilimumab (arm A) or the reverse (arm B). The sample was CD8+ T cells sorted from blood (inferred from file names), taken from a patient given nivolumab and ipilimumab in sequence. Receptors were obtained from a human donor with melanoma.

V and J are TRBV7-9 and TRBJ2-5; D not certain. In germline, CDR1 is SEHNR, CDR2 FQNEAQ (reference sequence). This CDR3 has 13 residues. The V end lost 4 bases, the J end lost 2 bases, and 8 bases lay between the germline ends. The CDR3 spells CASSSPGQETQYF. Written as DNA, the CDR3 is TGTGCCAGCAGCTCCCCGGGTCAAGAGACCCAGTACTTC.

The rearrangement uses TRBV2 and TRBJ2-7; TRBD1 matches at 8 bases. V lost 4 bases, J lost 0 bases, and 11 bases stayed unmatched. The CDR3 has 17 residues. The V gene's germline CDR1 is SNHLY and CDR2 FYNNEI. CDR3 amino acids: CASSVAGQGLISYEQYV. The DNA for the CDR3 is TGTGCCAGCAGTGTCGCCGGACAGGGCCTGATCTCCTACGAGCAGTACGTC.

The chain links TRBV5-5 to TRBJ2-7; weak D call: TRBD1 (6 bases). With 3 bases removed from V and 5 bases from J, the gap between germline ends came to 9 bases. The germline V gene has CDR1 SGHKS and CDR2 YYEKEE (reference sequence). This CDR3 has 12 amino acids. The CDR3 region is CASSSTGNEQYV. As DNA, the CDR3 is TGTGCCAGCAGCTCGACAGGCAACGAGCAGTACGTC.

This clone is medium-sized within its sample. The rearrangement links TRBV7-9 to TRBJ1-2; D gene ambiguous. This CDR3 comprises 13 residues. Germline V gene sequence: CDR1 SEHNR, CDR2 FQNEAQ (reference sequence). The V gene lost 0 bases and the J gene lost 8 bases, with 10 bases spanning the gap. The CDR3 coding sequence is TGTGCCAGCAGCTTAGCGTTAGCTTCGGGCTACACCTTC. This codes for CASSLALASGYTF.

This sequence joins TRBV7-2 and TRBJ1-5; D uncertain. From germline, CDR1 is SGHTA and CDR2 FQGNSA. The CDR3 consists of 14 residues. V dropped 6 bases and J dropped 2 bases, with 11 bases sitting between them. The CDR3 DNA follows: TGTGCCAGCAGTTTAATACTGGGCAATCAGCCCCAGCATTTT. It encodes CASSLILGNQPQHF.

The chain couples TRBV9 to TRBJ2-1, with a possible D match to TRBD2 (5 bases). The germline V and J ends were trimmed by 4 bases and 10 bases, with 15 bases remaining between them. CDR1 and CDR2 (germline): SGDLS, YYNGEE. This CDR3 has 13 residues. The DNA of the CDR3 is TGTGCCAGCAGCCCTGGACTTCGAGCGGAGCAGTTCTTC. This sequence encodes CASSPGLRAEQFF.

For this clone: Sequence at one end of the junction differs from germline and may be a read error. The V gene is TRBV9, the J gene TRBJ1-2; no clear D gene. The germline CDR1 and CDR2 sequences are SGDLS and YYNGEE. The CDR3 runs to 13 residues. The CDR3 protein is CASSPLQSGGCTF. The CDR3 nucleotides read TGTGCCAGCAGCCCCCTGCAGTCGGGTGGCTGCACCTTC.

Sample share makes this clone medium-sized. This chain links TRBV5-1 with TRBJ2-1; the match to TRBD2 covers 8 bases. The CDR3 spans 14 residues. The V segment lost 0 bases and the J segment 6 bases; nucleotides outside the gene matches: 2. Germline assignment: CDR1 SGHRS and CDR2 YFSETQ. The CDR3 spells CASSLAGGVNEQFF. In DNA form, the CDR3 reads TGCGCCAGCAGCTTGGCCGGGGGGGTCAATGAGCAGTTCTTC.

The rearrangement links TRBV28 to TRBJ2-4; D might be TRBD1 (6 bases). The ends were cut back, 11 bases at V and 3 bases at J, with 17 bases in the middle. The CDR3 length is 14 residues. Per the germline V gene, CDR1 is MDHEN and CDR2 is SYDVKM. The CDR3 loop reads CALGARGGKNIQYF. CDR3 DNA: TGTGCCCTTGGGGCCAGAGGGGGCAAAAACATTCAGTACTTC.

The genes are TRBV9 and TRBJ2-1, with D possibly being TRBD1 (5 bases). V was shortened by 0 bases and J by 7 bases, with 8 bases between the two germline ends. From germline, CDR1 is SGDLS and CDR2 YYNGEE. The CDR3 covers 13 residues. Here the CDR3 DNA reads TGTGCCAGCAGCGTAGCCAGGGCTAATGAGCAGTTCTTC. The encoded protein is CASSVARANEQFF.

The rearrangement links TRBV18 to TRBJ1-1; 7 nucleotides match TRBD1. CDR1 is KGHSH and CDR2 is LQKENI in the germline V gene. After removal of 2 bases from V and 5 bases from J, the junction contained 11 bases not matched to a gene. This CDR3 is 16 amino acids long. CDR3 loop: CASSPLQGNGKTEAFF. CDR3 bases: TGTGCCAGCTCACCATTACAGGGGAATGGGAAAACTGAAGCTTTCTTT.

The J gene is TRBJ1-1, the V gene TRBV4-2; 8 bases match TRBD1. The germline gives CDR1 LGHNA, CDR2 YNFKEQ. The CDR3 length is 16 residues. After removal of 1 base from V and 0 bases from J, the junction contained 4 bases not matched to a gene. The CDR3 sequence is CASSQGAGGMNTEAFF. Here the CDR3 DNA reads TGTGCCAGCAGCCAAGGGGCAGGGGGCATGAACACTGAAGCTTTCTTT.

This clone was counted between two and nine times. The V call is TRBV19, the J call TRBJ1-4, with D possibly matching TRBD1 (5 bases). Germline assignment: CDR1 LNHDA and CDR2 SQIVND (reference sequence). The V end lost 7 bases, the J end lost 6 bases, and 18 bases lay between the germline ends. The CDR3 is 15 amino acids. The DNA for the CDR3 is TGTGCCAGTACTCCCCCTGGACAAGCTTATGAAAAACTGTTTTTT. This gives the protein CASTPPGQAYEKLFF.

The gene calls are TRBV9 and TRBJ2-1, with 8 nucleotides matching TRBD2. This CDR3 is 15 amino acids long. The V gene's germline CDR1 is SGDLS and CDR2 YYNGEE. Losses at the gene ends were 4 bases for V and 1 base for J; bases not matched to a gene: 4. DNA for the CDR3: TGTGCCAGCAGCTACCGCGGGGGGTCCTACAATGAGCAGTTCTTC. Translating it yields CASSYRGGSYNEQFF. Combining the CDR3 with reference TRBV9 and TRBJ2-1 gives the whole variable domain DSGVTQTPKHLITATGQRVTLRCSPRSGDLSVYWYQQSLDQGLQFLIQYYNGEERAKGNILERFSAQQFPDLHSELNLSSLELGDSALYFCASSYRGGSYNEQFFGPGTRLTVL.

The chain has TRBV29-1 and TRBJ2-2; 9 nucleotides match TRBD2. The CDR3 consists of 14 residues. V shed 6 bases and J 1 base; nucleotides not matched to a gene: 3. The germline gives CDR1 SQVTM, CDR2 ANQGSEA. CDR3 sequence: CSVVAGENTGELFF. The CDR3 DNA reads TGCAGCGTCGTAGCGGGAGAGAACACCGGGGAGCTGTTTTTT.

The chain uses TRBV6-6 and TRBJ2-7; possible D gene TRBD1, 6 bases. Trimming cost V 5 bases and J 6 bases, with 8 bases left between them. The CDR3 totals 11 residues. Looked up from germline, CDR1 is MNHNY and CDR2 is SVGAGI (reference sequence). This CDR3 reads CASSTGSEQYV. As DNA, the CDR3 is TGTGCCAGCAGTACAGGGTCCGAGCAGTACGTC.

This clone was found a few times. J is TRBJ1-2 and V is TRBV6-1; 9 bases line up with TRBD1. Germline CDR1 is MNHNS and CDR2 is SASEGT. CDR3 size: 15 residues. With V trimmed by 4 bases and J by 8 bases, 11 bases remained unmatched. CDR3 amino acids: CASSGYGTGKGGYTF. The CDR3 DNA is TGTGCCAGCAGTGGGTACGGGACAGGGAAAGGAGGCTACACCTTC.

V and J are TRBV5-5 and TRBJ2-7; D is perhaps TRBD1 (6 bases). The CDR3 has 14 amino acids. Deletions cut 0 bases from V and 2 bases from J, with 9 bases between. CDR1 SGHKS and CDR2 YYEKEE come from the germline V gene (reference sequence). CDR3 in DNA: TGTGCCAGCAGCTTGGCAGGGGAGCCCTACGAGCAGTACGTC. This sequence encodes CASSLAGEPYEQYV.

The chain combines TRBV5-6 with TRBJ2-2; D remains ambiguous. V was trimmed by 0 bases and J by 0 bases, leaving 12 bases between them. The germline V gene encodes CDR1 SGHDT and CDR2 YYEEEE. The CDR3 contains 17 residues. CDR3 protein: CASSLGAGFANTGELFF. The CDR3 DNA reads TGTGCCAGCAGCTTGGGCGCAGGCTTCGCGAACACCGGGGAGCTGTTTTTT.

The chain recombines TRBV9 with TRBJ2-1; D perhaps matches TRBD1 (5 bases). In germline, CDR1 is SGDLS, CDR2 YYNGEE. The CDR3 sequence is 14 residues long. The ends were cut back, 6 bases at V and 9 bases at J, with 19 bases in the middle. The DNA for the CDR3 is TGTGCCAGCACTCCCCAGACTCATAGGGGTGAGCAGTTCTTC. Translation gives CASTPQTHRGEQFF.

The CDR3: CASSVRASPYEQYV. CDR3 DNA sequence: TGTGCCAGCAGTGTGCGGGCCTCACCCTACGAGCAGTACGTC. J is TRBJ2-7 and V is TRBV6-1, with D possibly being TRBD2 (5 bases). Trimming took 4 bases from V and 2 from J, leaving 12 bases between them. CDR3 size: 14 residues. CDR1 and CDR2 from the germline V gene are MNHNS and SASEGT.